The present T cell receptor (beta chain) was sequenced within a study of cytotoxic CD8 clonotypes in ibrutinib-treated CLL. Findings of the study overall: Age-matched healthy donor levels were exceeded by baseline clonality, which tracked circulating CD8+ T-cell counts.

To note about this clone: Its antigen is still unknown.

This CDR3 comprises 14 residues. Trimming took 6 bases from V and 7 from J, leaving 16 bases between them. Germline lookup yields CDR1 LNHDA and CDR2 SQIVND (reference sequence). Clones were read by immunoSEQ multiplex PCR, and TCRdb kept only the in-frame ones, dropping some. The sample has 110,000 to 150,000 clones; roughly three quarters are singletons. The receptor comes from a human donor with chronic lymphocytic leukemia. The source was PBMCs, collected after 24 months of ibrutinib treatment. V usage is TRBV19 and J usage is TRBJ1-5, with no clear D. CDR3 sequence (DNA): TGTGCCAGTAGCCCCTACCACGGGGAACAGCCCCAGCATTTT. It codes for CASSPYHGEQPQHF.